Below are 32 T cell receptor beta chains sequenced from a single sample in a study of radiotherapy plus CTLA-4 blockade in lung cancer. Only in-frame clones appear in the TCRdb table, and some are missing; sequencing was by immunoSEQ multiplex PCR. The data contain some 73,000 clones, around 74% of them singletons. The material was peripheral blood, obtained from a patient treated with radiotherapy plus ipilimumab. The receptors derive from a human donor with non-small cell lung cancer whose response to radiotherapy plus ipilimumab could not be evaluated.

This chain links TRBV7-2 with TRBJ2-1, with 13 bases that match TRBD2. The junction had 1 base not matched to a gene; V was cut back by 1 base and J by 7 bases. CDR1 is SGHTA, CDR2 FQGNSA, per germline. The CDR3 is 15 residues long. The CDR3 bases are TGTGCCAGCAGCTTAGGGACTAGCGGGGGTAATGAGCAGTTCTTC. It encodes CASSLGTSGGNEQFF.

The V gene is TRBV5-6, the J gene TRBJ2-2, with TRBD2 identical over 7 bases. Trimming took 4 bases from V and 4 from J; bases not matched to a gene: 10. Germline V CDR1 and CDR2: SGHDT, YYEEEE. CDR3 length equals 16 residues. The DNA of the CDR3 is TGTGCCAGCAGCCTTGTTGTAGCGGGCCCCACCGGGGAGCTGTTTTTT. As protein: CASSLVVAGPTGELFF.

The rearrangement links TRBV9 to TRBJ1-2, with 7 bases lining up with TRBD1. This CDR3 has 15 residues. V lost 4 bases, J lost 4 bases, and 10 bases stayed unmatched. Germline CDR1 is SGDLS and CDR2 is YYNGEE. Here the CDR3 reads CASSPRSRDSYGYTF. As DNA, the CDR3 is TGTGCCAGCAGCCCCCGCTCCCGGGACAGCTATGGCTACACCTTC.

This clone was seen once. The CDR3 here is CASSPYRQGWAGELFF. The CDR3 DNA follows: TGCGCCAGCAGCCCCTACCGACAGGGTTGGGCCGGGGAGCTGTTTTTT. V and J are TRBV4-3 and TRBJ2-2; TRBD1 matches 7 bases. CDR1 and CDR2 (germline): LGHNA, YSLEER. V lost 4 bases, J lost 6 bases, and 11 bases stayed unmatched. The CDR3 extends over 16 amino acids.

The chain recombines TRBV27 with TRBJ2-3, with unresolved D. Germline values: CDR1 MNHEY, CDR2 SMNVEV (reference sequence). Trimming cost V 5 bases and J 1 base, with 7 bases left between them. This CDR3 contains 13 residues. The CDR3: CASSPPGTDTQYF. The CDR3 DNA follows: TGTGCCAGCAGTCCACCGGGCACAGATACGCAGTATTTT.

The chain employs TRBV29-1 and TRBJ2-1; TRBD1 aligns across 7 bases. The V gene's germline CDR1 is SQVTM and CDR2 ANQGSEA. The CDR3 is 13 residues long. V lost 7 bases and J lost 3; bases outside the gene matches: 6. The CDR3 reads CSARDSRYNEQFF. CDR3 in DNA: TGCAGCGCTAGGGACAGCCGCTACAATGAGCAGTTCTTC.

V and J are TRBV11-2 and TRBJ2-2; 11 bases are shared with TRBD1. The CDR3 length is 15 residues. Looked up from germline, CDR1 is SGHAT and CDR2 is FQNNGV. Written as DNA, the CDR3 is TGTCGGTCCGGTACGGGACAGGGGGTTGCCGGGGAGCTGTTTTTT. It yields the protein CRSGTGQGVAGELFF.

J is TRBJ2-5 and V is TRBV2; D may be TRBD2 (6 bases). V dropped 6 bases and J dropped 6 bases, with 20 bases sitting between them. The V gene's germline CDR1 is SNHLY and CDR2 FYNNEI. The CDR3 runs 15 residues. Written as DNA, the CDR3 is TGTGCCAGCAGCCCTTATTCCGGGAGCCGTCAGACCCAGTACTTC. It is translated as CASSPYSGSRQTQYF.

With regard to this clone: Different DNA sequences within this sample yield the same CDR3. The CDR3, as DNA: TGTGCCAGCAGCTTTAGACAGGACAGTAATTCACCCCTCCACTTT. This sequence encodes CASSFRQDSNSPLHF. The rearrangement uses TRBV7-2 and TRBJ1-6; the D gene is possibly TRBD1 (6 bases). CDR3 length: 15 residues. Germline V lookup: CDR1 SGHTA, CDR2 FQGNSA. Trimming shortened V by 3 bases and J by 6 bases, and 12 bases separated the two germline ends.

The chain combines TRBV30 with TRBJ2-1; 10 bases line up with TRBD1. The CDR3 is made up of 16 amino acids. V shed 1 base and J 2 bases; nucleotides not matched to a gene: 5. Germline values: CDR1 GTSNPN, CDR2 SVGIG (reference sequence). As DNA, the CDR3 is TGTGCCTGGAGTGGGGTGGACAGGGGGACCTACAATGAGCAGTTCTTC. It is translated as CAWSGVDRGTYNEQFF.

The chain couples TRBV15 to TRBJ1-5; D is perhaps TRBD1 (5 bases). Deletions cut 0 bases from V and 7 bases from J, with 13 bases between. Germline lookup yields CDR1 LNHNV and CDR2 YYDKDF (reference sequence). The length of the CDR3 is 15 residues. For the CDR3, the DNA is TGTGCCACCAGCAGAGATTCCCAGGGTGGCCAGCCCCAGCATTTT. Amino acid sequence: CATSRDSQGGQPQHF.

This clone was counted a few times. This sequence joins TRBV10-2 and TRBJ2-2; D not certain. Trimming left V 5 bases short and J 7 bases short, with 5 bases between. This CDR3 region has 11 residues. Per germline, CDR1 WSHSY and CDR2 SAAADI. The CDR3 spells CASSYIGELFF. The CDR3 DNA reads as TGCGCCAGCAGTTATATCGGGGAGCTGTTTTTT.

This chain uses TRBV6-5 with TRBJ2-2; 7 bases align to TRBD2. V was clipped by 0 bases and J by 7 bases; unmatched bases: 8. The length of the CDR3 is 16 residues. Germline V gives CDR1 MNHEY, CDR2 SVGAGI. The CDR3 nucleotides are TGTGCCAGCAGTTACTCGTTTTGGGGGAGGGACGGGGAGCTGTTTTTT. Translation: CASSYSFWGRDGELFF.

The chain has TRBV7-2 and TRBJ2-4; 8 nucleotides align to TRBD2. CDR3 length: 19 amino acids. V was pared by 5 bases and J by 0 bases, with 15 bases of the junction left unmatched. Germline V gene sequence: CDR1 SGHTA, CDR2 FQGNSA. CDR3 sequence: CASSRGGSSLTIAKNIQYF. For the CDR3, the DNA is TGTGCCAGCAGCCGCGGGGGGTCCTCCCTAACCATAGCCAAAAACATTCAGTACTTC.

The chain is built from TRBV10-2 and TRBJ2-5; TRBD2 is a possible D gene (5 bases). The end of the DNA aligns better with TRBJ2-7, so the J call may be wrong. The CDR3 extends over 12 amino acids. CDR1 and CDR2 (germline): WSHSY, SAAADI. The DNA of the CDR3 is TGCGCCAGCAGGGAGCATGCGGGCGAGCAGTACTTC. Translated, it gives CASREHAGEQYF.

The rearrangement joins TRBV28 to TRBJ2-1; TRBD2 matches 8 bases. Germline V gives CDR1 MDHEN, CDR2 SYDVKM. This CDR3 region has 16 residues. V dropped 5 bases and J dropped 5; count of bases not matched to a gene: 11. The CDR3 protein is CASSGGRGGLHNEQFF. In DNA, the CDR3 is TGTGCCAGCAGTGGGGGCCGGGGGGGGCTACACAATGAGCAGTTCTTC.

This chain uses TRBV14 with TRBJ2-5, with D perhaps matching TRBD1 (6 bases). The germline V and J ends were trimmed by 4 bases and 4 bases, with 16 bases remaining between them. The CDR3 has 15 amino acids. Germline CDR1 and CDR2: SGHDN and FVKESK. The CDR3 DNA is TGTGCCAGCAGCCGACAGGTAGTGAAGGGAGAGACCCAGTACTTC. Translated: CASSRQVVKGETQYF.

The chain combines TRBV6-5 with TRBJ1-1; the match to TRBD1 covers 11 bases. Unmatched junction bases numbered 9, after V lost 4 bases and J lost 5 bases. Germline assignment: CDR1 MNHEY and CDR2 SVGAGI. The CDR3 is made up of 16 amino acids. The CDR3 region has the DNA TGTGCCAGCAGTTCGGACAGGGGGCGAGGAGTAACTGAAGCTTTCTTT. Translating gives CASSSDRGRGVTEAFF.

This chain joins TRBV5-1 and TRBJ1-4; 7 bases match TRBD1. V shed 4 bases, J shed 8 bases, and the junction held 8 bases outside the gene matches. CDR3 length: 14 residues. Germline V gives CDR1 SGHRS, CDR2 YFSETQ. In DNA, the CDR3 is TGCGCCAGCAGCGCCGGGACAGTGGGGGAAAAACTGTTTTTT. Encoded protein: CASSAGTVGEKLFF.

The chain carries TRBV5-4 and TRBJ2-3; maybe TRBD2 (5 bases). The CDR3 spans 16 residues. The germline V gene has CDR1 SGHNT and CDR2 YYREEE (reference sequence). The V gene lost 0 bases and the J gene lost 6 bases, with 17 bases spanning the gap. CDR3 in amino acids: CASSLATRDSGDTQYF. In DNA, the CDR3 is TGTGCCAGCAGCTTGGCCACTCGTGACTCGGGGGATACGCAGTATTTT.

This clone was counted between two and nine times. CDR3 protein: CASSQGPLAGSYEQFF. The CDR3 nucleotides read TGCGCCAGCAGCCAAGGACCCCTAGCGGGTTCGTATGAGCAGTTCTTC. V is TRBV4-1 and J is TRBJ2-1; 8 bases map to TRBD2. V dropped 1 base and J dropped 8; count of bases not matched to a gene: 10. The germline CDR1 and CDR2 sequences are MGHRA and YSYEKL. The CDR3 loop spans 16 amino acids.

The chain recombines TRBV9 with TRBJ2-7, with TRBD2 matching over 16 bases. Germline V gene lookup returns CDR1 SGDLS and CDR2 YYNGEE. J was trimmed by 2 bases and V by 3 bases; bases with no gene match: 2. The CDR3 contains 16 residues. CDR3 region: CASSEGLAGGTYEQYF. The CDR3 coding sequence is TGTGCCAGCAGCGAGGGACTAGCGGGGGGGACCTACGAGCAGTACTTC.

The chain couples TRBV9 to TRBJ2-2; 9 bases match TRBD1. Germline CDR1 reads SGDLS; CDR2 reads YYNGEE. Trimming cost V 3 bases and J 1 base; bases outside gene matches: 4. The CDR3 has 16 amino acids. CDR3 sequence (DNA): TGTGCCAGCAGCGCTCCGGGACAGGGGAACACCGGGGAGCTGTTTTTT. This translates into CASSAPGQGNTGELFF.

The rearrangement joins TRBV28 to TRBJ2-5; TRBD2 agrees at 14 bases. The CDR3 length is 15 residues. CDR1 and CDR2 from the germline V gene are MDHEN and SYDVKM. Germline trimming cut 5 bases from V and 2 bases from J; bases unmatched to any gene: 1. In DNA, the CDR3 is TGTGCCAGCAGTGGGACTAGCGGGGGACAAGAGACCCAGTACTTC. Its protein is CASSGTSGGQETQYF.

The rearrangement uses TRBV7-8 and TRBJ2-3; TRBD1 matches at 7 bases. CDR3 size: 15 residues. Germline V lookup: CDR1 SGHVS, CDR2 FQNEAQ. The trim removed 5 bases at V and 1 base at J, leaving 6 bases unmatched. CDR3 coding DNA: TGTGCCAGCAGCGTAATTCAGGGGGGCACAGATACGCAGTATTTT. The encoded protein is CASSVIQGGTDTQYF.

The V and J genes are TRBV7-9 and TRBJ2-5, with 11 bases identical to TRBD2. Germline lookup yields CDR1 SEHNR and CDR2 FQNEAQ (reference sequence). V trimming: 1 base; J trimming: 3 bases; junction bases outside the gene matches: 4. The CDR3 has 16 residues. CDR3 nucleotides: TGTGCCAGCAGCTTAGGACTAGCGGGAAGTGAAGAGACCCAGTACTTC. Protein: CASSLGLAGSEETQYF.

This sequence joins TRBV6-6 and TRBJ1-2, with TRBD1 identical over 7 bases. Germline CDR1 reads MNHNY; CDR2 reads SVGAGI (reference sequence). CDR3 size: 14 residues. V shed 2 bases, J shed 4 bases, and the junction held 4 bases outside the gene matches. CDR3 residues: CASSYTGQSYGYTF. The CDR3 region has the DNA TGTGCCAGCAGTTACACGGGACAGAGCTATGGCTACACCTTC.

The V and J genes are TRBV7-3 and TRBJ2-7, with 7 bases matching TRBD2. Germline values: CDR1 SGHTA, CDR2 FQGTGA. The ends lost 5 bases at V and 6 bases at J; junction bases unmatched: 16. The CDR3 is made up of 16 amino acids. CDR3 protein: CASSPLGGQGSVEQYF. DNA of the CDR3: TGTGCCAGCAGCCCCCTGGGAGGGCAGGGATCTGTCGAGCAGTACTTC.

The chain combines TRBV5-1 with TRBJ2-1, with 8 positions matching TRBD1. Germline trimming cut 7 bases from V and 0 bases from J; bases unmatched to any gene: 3. CDR3 size: 14 residues. CDR1 SGHRS and CDR2 YFSETQ come from the germline V gene. DNA for the CDR3: TGCGCCAGCCGACAGGGGAGCTCCTACAATGAGCAGTTCTTC. Amino acids: CASRQGSSYNEQFF.

The chain carries TRBV4-3 and TRBJ1-5; unclear D gene. Germline V gives CDR1 LGHNA, CDR2 YSLEER. V lost 0 bases and J 7 bases, leaving 7 bases between the germline ends. CDR3 size: 13 residues. The CDR3 sequence is CASSQDNSQPQHF. As DNA, the CDR3 is TGCGCCAGCAGCCAAGATAACAGCCAGCCCCAGCATTTT.

The V and J genes are TRBV7-3 and TRBJ2-5, with 11 bases lining up with TRBD2. Unmatched junction bases numbered 7, after V lost 5 bases and J lost 5 bases. This CDR3 spans 15 amino acids. Germline CDR1 reads SGHTA; CDR2 reads FQGTGA. The CDR3, as DNA: TGTGCCAGCAGCATCACTAGCGGGAGCGCGGAGACCCAGTACTTC. This gives the protein CASSITSGSAETQYF.

The chain is built from TRBV6-5 and TRBJ2-3, with 7 bases lining up with TRBD1. Trimming took 7 bases from V and 2 from J; bases not matched to a gene: 9. Per the germline V gene, CDR1 is MNHEY and CDR2 is SVGAGI. The CDR3 runs to 15 residues. Here the CDR3 DNA reads TGTGCCAGCACCCCGGGACAGACTCACACAGATACGCAGTATTTT. It is translated as CASTPGQTHTDTQYF.